This TCR beta chain emerged from a study of blood T cells in healthy people across ages. With a J-beta primer mix and a sample-barcoded 5' primer, a second PCR ran about 7 to 11 cycles. TCRdb passed the 5' RACE reads through MiXCR, listing each CDR3 protein once. The sample holds around 1,000,000 distinct CDR3 sequences, about 25% seen once. The CDR3 runs to 13 residues. V was trimmed by 0 bases and J by 5 bases, leaving 7 bases between them. CDR1 and CDR2 (germline): SGHDN, FVKESK. The data also belong to a second study, concerning T cells of mothers and their children. That report notes: In this cohort, donors were three healthy Caucasian mothers plus their six children.

The chain is built from TRBV14 and TRBJ1-1; no clear D. The sample was blood. The TCR sequence derives from a girl aged 2-9 years in good health. This CDR3 is CASSQEEGTEAFF. In DNA form, the CDR3 reads TGTGCCAGCAGCCAAGAGGAAGGAACTGAAGCTTTCTTT.